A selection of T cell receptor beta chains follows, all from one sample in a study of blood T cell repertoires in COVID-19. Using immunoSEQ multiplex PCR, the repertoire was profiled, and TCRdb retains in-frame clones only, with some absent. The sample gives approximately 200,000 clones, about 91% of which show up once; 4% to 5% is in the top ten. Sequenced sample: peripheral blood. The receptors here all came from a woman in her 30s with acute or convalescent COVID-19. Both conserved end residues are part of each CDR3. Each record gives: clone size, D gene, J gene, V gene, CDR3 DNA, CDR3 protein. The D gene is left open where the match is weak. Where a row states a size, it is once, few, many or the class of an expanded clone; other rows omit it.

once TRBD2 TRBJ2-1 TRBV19 TGTGCCAGTAGTATAAGGACTAGCGGGAGGTACAATGAGCAGTTCTTC CASSIRTSGRYNEQFF
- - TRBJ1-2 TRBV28 TGTGCCAGCAGTTTTCTTAACTATGGCTACACCTTC CASSFLNYGYTF
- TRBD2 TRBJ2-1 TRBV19 TGTGCCAGTGGGCGGGAGTCCTACAATGAGCAGTTCTTC CASGRESYNEQFF
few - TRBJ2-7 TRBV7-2 TGTGCCAGCAGCCCAAAGGCGGGGGCCTACTACGAGCAGTACTTC CASSPKAGAYYEQYF
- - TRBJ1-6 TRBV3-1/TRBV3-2 TGTGCCAGCAAGGGGCTGTATAATTCACCCCTCCACTTT CASKGLYNSPLHF
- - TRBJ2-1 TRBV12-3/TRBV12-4 TGTGCCAGCAGTACGGTCAGGGAAAGTCAGTTCTTC CASSTVRESQFF
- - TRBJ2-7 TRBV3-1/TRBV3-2 TGTGCCAGCAGCCAATCTCCCCTACGCGAGCAGTACTTC CASSQSPLREQYF
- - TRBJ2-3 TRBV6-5 TGTGCCAGCAGAGGGAGACCGTCCCGCACAGATACGCAGTATTTT CASRGRPSRTDTQYF
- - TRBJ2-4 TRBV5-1 TGCGCCAGCAGCCTGAAACCATATACGGACATTCAGTACTTC CASSLKPYTDIQYF
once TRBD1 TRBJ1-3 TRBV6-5 TGTGCCAGCAGCCGGGACAGGGTAGGAAACACCATATATTTT CASSRDRVGNTIYF
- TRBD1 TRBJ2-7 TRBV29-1 TGCAGCGCAGGGACAGTCGGCTACGAGCAGTACTTC CSAGTVGYEQYF
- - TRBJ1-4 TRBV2 TGTGCCAGCAATGGGCCCACAGTGGTGGAAAAACTGTTTTTT CASNGPTVVEKLFF
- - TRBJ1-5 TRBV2 TGTGCCAGCAGTCTGGGGCGGCCCCAGCATTTT CASSLGRPQHF
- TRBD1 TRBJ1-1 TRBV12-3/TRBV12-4 TGTGCCAGCAGTCCCGACAGGGGCCAAGCTTTCTTT CASSPDRGQAFF
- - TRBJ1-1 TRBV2 TGTGCCAGCATGCGAGGGGAGGTGAACACTGAAGCTTTCTTT CASMRGEVNTEAFF
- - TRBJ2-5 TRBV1 TGCACCAGCATCGGGAAAGTTGAGACCCAGTACTTC CTSIGKVETQYF
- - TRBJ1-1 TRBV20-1 TGCAGTGCTAGACGGGGAGCTTTCTTT CSARRGAFF
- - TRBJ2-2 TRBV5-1 TGCGCCAGCAGCAAGGGACTCGCGAACACCGGGGAGCTGTTTTTT CASSKGLANTGELFF
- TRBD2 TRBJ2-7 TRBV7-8 TGTGCCAGCAGCCTCGCGGGAGCGGGGCTCGGCGAGCAGTACTTC CASSLAGAGLGEQYF